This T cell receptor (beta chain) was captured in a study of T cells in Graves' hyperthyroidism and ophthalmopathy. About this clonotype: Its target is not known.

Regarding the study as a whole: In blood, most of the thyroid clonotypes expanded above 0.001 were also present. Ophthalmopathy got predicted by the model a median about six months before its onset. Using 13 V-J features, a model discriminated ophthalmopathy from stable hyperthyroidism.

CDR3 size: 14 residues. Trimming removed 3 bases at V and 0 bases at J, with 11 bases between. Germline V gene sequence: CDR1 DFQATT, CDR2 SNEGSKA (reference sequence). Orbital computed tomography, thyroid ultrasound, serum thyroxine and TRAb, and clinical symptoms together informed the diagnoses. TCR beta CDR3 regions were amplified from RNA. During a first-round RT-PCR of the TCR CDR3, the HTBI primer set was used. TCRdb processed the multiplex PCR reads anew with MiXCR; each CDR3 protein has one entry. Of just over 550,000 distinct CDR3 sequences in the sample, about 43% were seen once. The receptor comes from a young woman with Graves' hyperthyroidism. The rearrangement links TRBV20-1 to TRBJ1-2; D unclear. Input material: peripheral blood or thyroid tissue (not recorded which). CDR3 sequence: CSARPGPANYGYTF. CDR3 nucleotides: TGCAGTGCTAGGCCCGGACCCGCTAACTATGGCTACACCTTC.